This T cell receptor beta chain was captured in a study of shared clonotypes between healthy human individuals. V lost 0 bases and J 5 bases, leaving 8 bases between the germline ends. Germline CDR1 is SGHRS and CDR2 is YFSETQ. This CDR3 spans 13 amino acids. Remarks on this clone: The sample holds other DNA sequences that translate to the same CDR3.

Using immunoSEQ multiplex PCR, the repertoire was profiled, and TCRdb retains in-frame clones only, with some absent. The profile covers more than 400,000 clones, with 70% to 85% appearing a single time and about 12% taken by the ten largest. Sequencing was performed on PBMCs. The origin of this receptor is a woman in her thirties or forties in good health. Some clones in this sample may be carry-over from other donors' samples. This chain joins TRBV5-1 and TRBJ1-1; no reliable D call. The CDR3 DNA reads TGCGCCAGCAGCTTGGTCCCGGGGACTGAAGCTTTCTTT. Protein: CASSLVPGTEAFF.